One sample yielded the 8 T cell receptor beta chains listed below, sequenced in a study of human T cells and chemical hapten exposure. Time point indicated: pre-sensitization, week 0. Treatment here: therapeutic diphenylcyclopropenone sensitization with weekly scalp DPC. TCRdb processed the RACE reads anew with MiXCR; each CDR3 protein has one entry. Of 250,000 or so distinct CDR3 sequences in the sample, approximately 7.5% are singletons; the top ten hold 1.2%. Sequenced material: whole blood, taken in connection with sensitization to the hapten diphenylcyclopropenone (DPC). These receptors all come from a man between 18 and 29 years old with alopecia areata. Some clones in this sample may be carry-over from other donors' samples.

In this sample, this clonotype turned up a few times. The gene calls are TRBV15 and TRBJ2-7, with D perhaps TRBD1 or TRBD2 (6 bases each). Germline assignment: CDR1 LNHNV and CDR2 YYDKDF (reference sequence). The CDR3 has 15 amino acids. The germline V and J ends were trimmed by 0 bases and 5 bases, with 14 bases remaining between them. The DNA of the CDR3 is TGTGCCACCAGCAGAGACACAGGGACTTGGAACGAGCAGTACTTC. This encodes CATSRDTGTWNEQYF.

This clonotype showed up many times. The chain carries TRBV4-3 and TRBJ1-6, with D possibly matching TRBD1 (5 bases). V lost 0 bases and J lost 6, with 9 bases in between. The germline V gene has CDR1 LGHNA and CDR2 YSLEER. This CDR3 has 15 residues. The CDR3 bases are TGCGCCAGCAGCCAAGATGCCAGGGCTAATTCACCCCTCCACTTT. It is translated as CASSQDARANSPLHF.

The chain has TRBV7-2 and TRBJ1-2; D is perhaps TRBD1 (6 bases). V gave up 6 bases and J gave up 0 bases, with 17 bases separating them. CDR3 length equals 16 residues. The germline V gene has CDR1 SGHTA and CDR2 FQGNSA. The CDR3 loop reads CASRDRGATTNYGYTF. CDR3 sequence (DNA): TGTGCCAGCAGGGACAGAGGAGCTACGACTAACTATGGCTACACCTTC.

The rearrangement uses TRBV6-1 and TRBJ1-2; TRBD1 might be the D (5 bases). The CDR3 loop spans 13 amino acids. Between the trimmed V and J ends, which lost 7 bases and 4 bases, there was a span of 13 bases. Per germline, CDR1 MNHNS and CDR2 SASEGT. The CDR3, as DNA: TGTGCCAGCATCTTACAGGCGATCTATGGCTACACCTTC. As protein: CASILQAIYGYTF.

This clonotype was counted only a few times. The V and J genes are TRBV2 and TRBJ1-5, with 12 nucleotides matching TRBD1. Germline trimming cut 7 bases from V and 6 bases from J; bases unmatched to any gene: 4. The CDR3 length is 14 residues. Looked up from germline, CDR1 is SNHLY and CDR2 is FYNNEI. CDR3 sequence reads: CASTGDRGRQPQHF. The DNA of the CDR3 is TGTGCCAGCACCGGGGACAGGGGGCGTCAGCCCCAGCATTTT.

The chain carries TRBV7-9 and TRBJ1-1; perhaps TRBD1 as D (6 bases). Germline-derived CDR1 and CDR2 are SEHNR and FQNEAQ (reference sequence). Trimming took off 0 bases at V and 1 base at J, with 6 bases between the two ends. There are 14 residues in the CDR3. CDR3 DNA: TGTGCCAGCAGCTTAGCGGGACAGAACACTGAAGCTTTCTTT. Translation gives CASSLAGQNTEAFF.

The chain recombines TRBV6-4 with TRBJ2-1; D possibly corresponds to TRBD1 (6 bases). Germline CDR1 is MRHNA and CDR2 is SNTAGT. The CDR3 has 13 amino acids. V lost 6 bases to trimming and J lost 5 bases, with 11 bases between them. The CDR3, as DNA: TGTGCCAGCAGAATGAACAGGGACAATGAGCAGTTCTTC. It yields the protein CASRMNRDNEQFF.

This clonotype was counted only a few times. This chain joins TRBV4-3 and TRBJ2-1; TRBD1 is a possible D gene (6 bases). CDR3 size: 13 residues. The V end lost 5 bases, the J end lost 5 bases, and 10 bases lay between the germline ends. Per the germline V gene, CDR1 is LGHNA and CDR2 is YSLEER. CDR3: CASSSQGNNEQFF. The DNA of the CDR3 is TGCGCCAGCAGCTCACAGGGTAACAATGAGCAGTTCTTC.